Below, 13 T cell receptor beta chains from the same sample are listed, as sequenced in a study of identical twins. In TCRdb, the 5' RACE reads were re-called with MiXCR into one record per CDR3 protein. The top ten hold around 5.1% of the sample, which has about 210,000 distinct CDR3 sequences, 9.4% seen once. Source material: memory (CD45RO+) T cells sorted from blood. These receptors were obtained from a woman younger than 30 in good health.

This chain joins TRBV5-5 and TRBJ2-7, with TRBD1 matching over 8 bases. The CDR3 consists of 13 residues. CDR1 is SGHKS and CDR2 is YYEKEE in the germline V gene (reference sequence). Trimming took 4 bases from V and 9 from J; bases not matched to a gene: 9. CDR3 residues: CASSPDREQPQYF. The CDR3 DNA reads as TGTGCCAGCAGCCCGGACAGGGAACAACCGCAGTACTTC.

This clonotype was seen repeatedly, ten times or more. This sequence joins TRBV4-2 and TRBJ2-5; perhaps TRBD1 as D (7 bases). The CDR3 has 17 residues. The V gene lost 2 bases and the J gene lost 3 bases, with 19 bases spanning the gap. Germline V CDR1 and CDR2: LGHNA, YNFKEQ. CDR3 loop: CASSQQGGGIAKETQYF. The CDR3 DNA reads TGTGCCAGCAGCCAACAGGGGGGAGGAATTGCGAAAGAGACCCAGTACTTC.

This clonotype was counted many times. The chain has TRBV12-3 or TRBV12-4 and TRBJ2-7, with D uncertain. V lost 1 base and J lost 0, with 13 bases in between. The CDR3 is 16 amino acids. The CDR3 loop reads CASSLVPRQSSYEQYF. As DNA, the CDR3 is TGTGCCAGCAGTTTAGTGCCGCGCCAGAGCTCCTACGAGCAGTACTTC.

The rearrangement uses TRBV18 and TRBJ2-2, with D unclear. Looked up from germline, CDR1 is KGHSH and CDR2 is LQKENI. The CDR3 totals 13 residues. The germline V and J ends were trimmed by 3 bases and 6 bases, with 8 bases remaining between them. The chain's CDR3 is CASSPLAAGELFF. The CDR3 region has the DNA TGTGCCAGCTCACCTTTGGCGGCCGGGGAGCTGTTTTTT.

This chain links TRBV7-9 with TRBJ2-1; 8 nucleotides align to TRBD2. Germline CDR1 and CDR2: SEHNR and FQNEAQ (reference sequence). The V gene end was trimmed by 1 base and the J gene end by 4 bases; junction bases not matched to a gene: 6. The length of the CDR3 is 16 residues. The CDR3 DNA follows: TGTGCCAGCAGCTTAGTACAAACTAGCGGATACAATGAGCAGTTCTTC. Its translation is CASSLVQTSGYNEQFF.

This clonotype was detected ten times or more. The chain couples TRBV5-6 to TRBJ2-2; possibly TRBD1 for D (5 bases). Germline values: CDR1 SGHDT, CDR2 YYEEEE. The CDR3 has 14 amino acids. Trimming cost V 2 bases and J 10 bases, with 15 bases left between them. Here the CDR3 reads CASSFRQLTSELFF. The CDR3 coding sequence is TGTGCCAGCAGCTTCAGACAGTTAACCTCGGAGCTGTTTTTT.

About this clonotype: An end of the junction does not agree with germline; a read error may underlie this. V and J are TRBV7-7 and TRBJ2-3, with 9 bases aligning to TRBD2. The germline V gene encodes CDR1 SSHAT and CDR2 FNYEAQ (reference sequence). This CDR3 comprises 17 residues. The CDR3 DNA sequence: TGTGCTAGCAGCTTAAATCCCCCTAGCGGGGGCACAGATACGCAGTATTTT. Protein product: CASSLNPPSGGTDTQYF.

This clonotype was observed many times. The CDR3 is CASSQRRDSYNEQFF. The CDR3 bases are TGCGCCAGCAGCCAAAGGAGGGACTCCTACAATGAGCAGTTCTTC. This chain joins TRBV4-3 and TRBJ2-1; D possibly corresponds to TRBD2 (6 bases). V gave up 2 bases and J gave up 0 bases, with 8 bases separating them. The CDR3 has 15 amino acids. From germline, CDR1 is LGHNA and CDR2 YSLEER.

The sample holds many counts of this clonotype. The chain has TRBV12-3 or TRBV12-4 and TRBJ2-7; 7 bases align to TRBD1. The CDR3 consists of 12 residues. V trimming: 8 bases; J trimming: 0 bases; junction bases outside the gene matches: 1. The CDR3 nucleotides are TGTGCCAGCCGGGACAGCTCCTACGAGCAGTACTTC. It codes for CASRDSSYEQYF.

This clonotype was detected a few times. The chain links TRBV12-3 or TRBV12-4 to TRBJ2-1; TRBD2 matches at 7 bases. This CDR3 has 18 residues. Written as DNA, the CDR3 is TGTACCTGCAGTTTAAGGTCGGTGGGAGGGCCCATCGGCAATGAGCAGTTCTTC. Translating gives CTCSLRSVGGPIGNEQFF.

The sample holds a few counts of this clonotype. The chain combines TRBV7-2 with TRBJ2-7, with 13 bases lining up with TRBD2. The CDR3 runs to 15 residues. The V gene's germline CDR1 is SGHTA and CDR2 FQGNSA. J gave up 3 bases and V 5 bases, and 4 bases lay outside the gene matches. The CDR3 loop reads CASSRTSGGLYEQYF. The DNA of the CDR3 is TGTGCCAGCAGCCGGACTAGCGGGGGACTCTACGAGCAGTACTTC.

This clonotype showed up just a few times. The J gene is TRBJ2-3, the V gene TRBV15, with D unclear. The CDR3 totals 14 residues. Looked up from germline, CDR1 is LNHNV and CDR2 is YYDKDF (reference sequence). Trimming stripped 0 bases from V and 6 bases from J, with 10 bases between. CDR3 residues: CATSRDRATDTQYF. The CDR3 DNA follows: TGTGCCACCAGCAGAGATCGGGCAACGGATACGCAGTATTTT.

The gene calls are TRBV5-6 and TRBJ2-1; the D is unclear. CDR3 length: 12 amino acids. The germline gives CDR1 SGHDT, CDR2 YYEEEE. V was shortened by 1 base and J by 5 bases, with 4 bases between the two germline ends. The CDR3 bases are TGTGCCAGCAGCTTGTTGGACAATGAGCAGTTCTTC. It specifies CASSLLDNEQFF.